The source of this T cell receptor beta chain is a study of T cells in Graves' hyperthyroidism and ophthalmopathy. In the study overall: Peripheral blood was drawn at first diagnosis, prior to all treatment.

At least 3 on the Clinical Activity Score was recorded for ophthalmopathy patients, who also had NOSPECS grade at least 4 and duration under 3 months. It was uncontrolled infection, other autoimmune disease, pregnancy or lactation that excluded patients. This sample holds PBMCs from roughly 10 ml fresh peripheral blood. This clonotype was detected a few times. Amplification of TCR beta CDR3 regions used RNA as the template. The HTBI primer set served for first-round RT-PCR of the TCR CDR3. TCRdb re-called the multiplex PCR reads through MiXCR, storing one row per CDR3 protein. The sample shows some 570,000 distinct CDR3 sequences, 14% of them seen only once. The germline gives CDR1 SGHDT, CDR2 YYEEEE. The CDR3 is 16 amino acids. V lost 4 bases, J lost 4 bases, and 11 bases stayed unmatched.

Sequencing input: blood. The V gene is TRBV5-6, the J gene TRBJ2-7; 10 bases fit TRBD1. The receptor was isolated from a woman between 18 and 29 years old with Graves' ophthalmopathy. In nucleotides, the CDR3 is TGTGCCAGCAGCCTAGTCCCGGGACAGGGGCAATACGAGCAGTACTTC. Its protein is CASSLVPGQGQYEQYF.